The present TCR beta chain was sequenced within a study of technical replicates of blood from several donors (dated by TCRdb to about 2017). Concerning this clone itself: Its antigen remains undetermined. The record has no base qualities; no much larger clone is one base away.

The library was obtained by the immunoSEQ multiplex PCR assay. TCRdb limited this immuneACCESS table to in-frame rearrangements with V and J called. A share of clones is missing; checked studies link under half to unresolved V genes, and the rest is unexplained. For this sample there are under 80,000 clones; about 91% appear just once. About 0.4% of the sample is in the top ten clones. CDR1 LGHNA and CDR2 YSLEER are derived from the germline V gene. Trimming removed 1 base from V and 5 bases from J, leaving 9 bases between the germline ends. From the cysteine through the phenylalanine, the CDR3 covers 14 amino acids. Only the CDR3 region is kept as DNA, spanning 42 bases read in frame from base 1.

The rearranged segments are TRBV4-3 and TRBJ2-1, with a weak D call of TRBD2 (5 bases match). The sequenced material came from T cells isolated from PBMCs. This receptor was obtained from a human donor in good health. Some clones in this sample may be carry-over from other donors' samples. The CDR3 region reads CASSQALGNNEQFF. The DNA is TGCGCCAGCAGCCAAGCACTAGGAAACAATGAGCAGTTCTTC.